This record covers a single T cell receptor beta chain. The source of the sample is a study of T cells in women clearing cervical HPV infection. Assay used: immunoSEQ multiplex PCR; TCRdb lists only in-frame clones, some missing. The listing contains over 45,000 clones. Dot-blot hybridization genotyped cervical HPV amplified with MY09/MY11 PCR. This receptor was identified in a woman aged 18-69 years with a cervical HPV16 infection that either progressed to CIN3+ or cleared (not recorded which). The specimen was blood buffy coat.

The sequenced CDR3 bases are TGTGCCAGCAGCGAGGGTTTTACCAATGAG. Amino acids: CASSEGFTNE. The entire CDR3 is CASSEGFTNEQFF. The V gene is TRBV5-4, the J gene TRBJ2-1, with D maybe TRBD2 (5 bases). The read is 3 residues too short to cover the CDR3 end, so that end is filled in from the germline J gene. Trimming stripped 4 bases from V and 6 bases from J, with 11 bases between. This CDR3 region has 13 residues. Germline V gives CDR1 SGHNT, CDR2 YYREEE (reference sequence).